Listed here is a single T cell receptor (beta chain). This specimen comes from a study of blood T cell repertoires in COVID-19. V was clipped by 7 bases and J by 5 bases, with 24 bases between them. The CDR3 sequence is 16 residues long. In germline, CDR1 is SGHRS, CDR2 YFSETQ. The method was immunoSEQ multiplex PCR; TCRdb's version includes in-frame clones alone and lacks a portion of them. This table holds about 240,000 clones, about 90% found once. The specimen was peripheral blood. This sequence was found in a man in his fifties or sixties who had recovered from COVID-19. This chain uses TRBV5-1 with TRBJ2-5; possibly TRBD1 for D (5 bases). This CDR3 is CASGSKLSGWGETQYF. CDR3 DNA: TGCGCCAGCGGCTCCAAACTTTCAGGGTGGGGTGAGACCCAGTACTTC. Together with reference TRBV5-1 and TRBJ2-5, the CDR3 gives the full variable domain: KAGVTQTPRYLIKTRGQQVTLSCSPISGHRSVSWYQQTPGQGLQFLFEYFSETQRNKGNFPGRFSGRQFSNSRSEMNVSTLELGDSALYLCASGSKLSGWGETQYFGPGTRLLVL.